This TCR beta chain was obtained from a study of T-cell reconstitution after alpha-beta-depleted transplantation in children. The library targeted TCRbeta and was prepared with unique molecular identifiers. From the PCR reads, TCRdb called clonotypes with MiXCR, one entry per CDR3 protein. The data show about 230,000 distinct CDR3 sequences, roughly a tenth seen once. The J segment lost 7 bases and the V segment lost 0 bases, leaving 5 bases of the junction unmatched. Germline V lookup: CDR1 SGHRS, CDR2 YFSETQ. The length of the CDR3 is 15 residues. Ten or more counts support this clonotype. This chain links TRBV5-1 with TRBJ2-1; 9 positions agree with TRBD2. The source was PBMCs from the stem cell graft donor, collected from the stem cell graft. The source of this sequence is a human donor who donated a stem cell graft to a child with SCID. Written as DNA, the CDR3 is TGCGCCAGCAGCTTGGCGGCGGGGGGGCGGAATGAGCAGTTCTTC. Protein: CASSLAAGGRNEQFF.